This T cell receptor (beta chain) is from a study of T-cell reconstitution after alpha-beta-depleted transplantation in children. General study findings and limits: Day-60 TCRbeta diversity that was high in some patients was derived from surviving recipient T cells and thymic progenitors. Expanded clones from the graft, numbering several hundred, reportedly supplied alpha-beta T cells about two months after transplant. Among T cells one year after transplant, newly produced cells accounted for most counts and diversity.

On this clonotype: Its antigen is currently unknown.

Preparation of the TCRbeta library used unique molecular identifiers. TCRdb used MiXCR to reprocess the PCR reads, holding one entry per CDR3 protein. The repertoire holds just over 950,000 distinct CDR3 sequences, around 30% seen once, with about 28% in the top ten. The sequence came from a boy in the first two years of life who had a stem cell transplant for SCID, so the T cells may come from the graft donor. The sequencing used PBMCs, mostly from graft donor cells, collected 360 days after TCRalphabeta/CD19-depleted stem cell transplant.

In DNA form, the CDR3 reads TGCAGTGCTAAAGGCCCCCCCTACGAGCAGTACTTC. Its protein product is CSAKGPPYEQYF. V is TRBV20-1 and J is TRBJ2-7; D is unclear. Trimming removed 4 bases from V and 2 bases from J, with 9 bases in between. This CDR3 comprises 12 residues. Germline V CDR1 and CDR2: DFQATT, SNEGSKA (reference sequence).